This TCR beta chain was sequenced for a study of immune evolution from preneoplasia to lung adenocarcinoma (dated by TCRdb to the early 2020s). As for the study more broadly: HLA loss of heterozygosity was seen in roughly 6.6%, 14% and 36% of AIS, MIA and ADC lesions, and in no AAH lesions. In total, the cohort included some 50 patients with pulmonary nodules, all of whom underwent surgical resection. The study used immune gene expression, TCR sequencing and multiplex immunofluorescence to profile the immune contexture of lung adenocarcinoma precursors and invasive adenocarcinoma. Resected precursor lesions (AAH, AIS, MIA) and invasive adenocarcinomas were compared against paired morphologically normal lung tissue. Class I HLA alleles were inferred from exome data with POLYSOLVER, and allele-specific HLA loss was detected with LOHHLA. It was reported in the study that 105 samples were used for TCR sequencing. TCR sequencing data were obtained from 51 patients. Sample size was based on specimen availability rather than a prior power calculation. Whole exome sequencing and methylation data from the same cohort of nodules were integrated with the immune data. General conclusions and limits of the study: Normal lung showed the highest clonality, whereas later-stage lesions appeared to have higher T cell density and diversity but lower clonality. T cell clonality was highest in KRAS-mutant nodules compared with EGFR-mutant or double wild-type lesions. The findings reflected association rather than direct causation, and larger cohorts with long-term follow-up and longitudinal biopsies were considered necessary. Because every patient came from Japan and China, how well the results apply to Western populations was uncertain. The highest top T cell clone frequencies were observed in normal lung, and a progressive decrease in top T cell clone frequencies appeared to occur from AAH through AIS, MIA and invasive adenocarcinoma.

This clone was detected only once. This receptor's antigen is unknown. There are no base qualities to consult, and no much larger clone falls within one base. Using the immunoSEQ hsTCRbeta Kit, TCR beta CDR3 regions were sequenced from DNA. The authors' pipeline ran thus. The ImmunoSEQ Analyzer was used to analyse the TCR sequencing data. T cell clonality was defined as 1 minus Pielou's evenness, as computed on productive rearrangements. To measure T cell diversity, the inverse Simpson index was applied to productive templates. T cell density was expressed as TCR beta template counts normalized to usable DNA, with usable DNA estimated by amplifying and sequencing housekeeping genes. Two-sided Kruskal-Wallis tests were used to compare TCR metrics across histologic stages. TCRdb took this table from immuneACCESS and kept in-frame rearrangements with V and J called. Such tables lack part of the clones; where checked against another copy, unresolved V genes explain under half of the gap, and the rest is unexplained. That table is the source of V, J and clone size, and D and trimming were worked out from the DNA. For this sample there are some 2,600 clones; 84% appear just once. The ten largest clonotypes hold approximately 5.1% of the sample.

The patients had resection in Japan or China between about 2013 and 2017. The histologic diagnosis of each case was independently confirmed on H&E slides by two lung cancer pathologists. Premalignant or tumor cells were enriched for nucleic acid extraction by macro-dissection performed after pathologic assessment. The AllPrep DNA/RNA FFPE Kit was used to isolate DNA from FFPE tissue. The germline V gene (reference sequence) supplies CDR1 LNHDA and CDR2 SQIVND. V is cut back by 0 bases and J by 6 bases, with 5 bases in the junction unmatched. The CDR3, from cysteine to phenylalanine, totals 15 residues. Only CDR3 DNA is held: 45 bases, read in frame from base 1.

The sequence joins TRBV19 to TRBJ2-3; 8 bases in between match TRBD2. Material: FFPE invasive lung adenocarcinoma tissue. This specimen's cell subset or site label, per the study, means: frankly invasive lung adenocarcinoma (ADC). The source is a person aged 55-85 years with invasive lung adenocarcinoma. The DNA sequence reads TGTGCCAGTAGTATAGATCCCGGGACTAGTGATACGCAGTATTTT. Protein translation: CASSIDPGTSDTQYF. Outside the CDR3, residues come from the reference TRBV19 and TRBJ2-3 proteins, so the full variable domain is: DGGITQSPKYLFRKEGQNVTLSCEQNLNHDAMYWYRQDPGQGLRLIYYSQIVNDFQKGDIAEGYSVSREKKESFPLTVTSAQKNPTAFYLCASSIDPGTSDTQYFGPGTRLTVL.